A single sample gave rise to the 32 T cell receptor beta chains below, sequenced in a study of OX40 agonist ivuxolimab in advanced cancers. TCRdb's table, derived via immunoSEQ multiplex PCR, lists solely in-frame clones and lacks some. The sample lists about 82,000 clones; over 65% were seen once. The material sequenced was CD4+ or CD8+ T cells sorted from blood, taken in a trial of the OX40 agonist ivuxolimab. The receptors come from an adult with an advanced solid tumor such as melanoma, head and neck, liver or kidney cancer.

CDR3 protein: CATSGGGQKVYNEQFF. The CDR3 nucleotides read TGTGCCACCAGCGGGGGGGGCCAGAAAGTCTACAATGAGCAGTTCTTC. This chain links TRBV15 with TRBJ2-1, with a tentative D call TRBD2 (7 bases). Germline values: CDR1 LNHNV, CDR2 YYDKDF (reference sequence). Trimming removed 5 bases from V and 3 bases from J, with 17 bases in between. The CDR3 totals 16 residues.

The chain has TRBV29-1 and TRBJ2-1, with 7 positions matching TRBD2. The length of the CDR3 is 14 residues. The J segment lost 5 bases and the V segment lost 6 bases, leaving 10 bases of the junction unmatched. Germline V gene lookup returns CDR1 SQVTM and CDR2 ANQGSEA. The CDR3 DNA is TGCAGCGTGAGGCAGCGGGGAAGTAACAATGAGCAGTTCTTC. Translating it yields CSVRQRGSNNEQFF.

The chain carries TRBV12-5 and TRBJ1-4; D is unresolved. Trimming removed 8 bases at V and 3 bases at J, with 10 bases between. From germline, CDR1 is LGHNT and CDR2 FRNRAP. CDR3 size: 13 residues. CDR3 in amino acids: CASLSGANEKLFF. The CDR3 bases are TGTGCTAGTTTGTCCGGGGCTAATGAAAAACTGTTTTTT.

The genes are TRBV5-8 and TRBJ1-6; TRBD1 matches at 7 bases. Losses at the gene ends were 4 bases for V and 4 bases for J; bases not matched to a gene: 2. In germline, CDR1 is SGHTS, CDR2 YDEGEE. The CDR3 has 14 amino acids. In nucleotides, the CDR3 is TGTGCCAGCAGCCAGGGACAGTATAATTCACCCCTCCACTTT. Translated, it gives CASSQGQYNSPLHF.

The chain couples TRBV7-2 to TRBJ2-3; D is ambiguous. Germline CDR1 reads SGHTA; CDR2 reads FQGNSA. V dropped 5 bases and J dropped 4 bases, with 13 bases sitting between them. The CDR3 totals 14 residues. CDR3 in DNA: TGTGCCAGCAGCCCAAAGGGCAGTTCAGATACGCAGTATTTT. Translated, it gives CASSPKGSSDTQYF.

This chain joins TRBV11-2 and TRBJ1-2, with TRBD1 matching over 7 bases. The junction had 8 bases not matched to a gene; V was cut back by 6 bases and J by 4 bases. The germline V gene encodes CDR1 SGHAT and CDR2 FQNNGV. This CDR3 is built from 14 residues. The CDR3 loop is CASSSQGNGYGYTF. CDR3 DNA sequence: TGTGCCAGCAGTTCACAGGGGAATGGCTATGGCTACACCTTC.

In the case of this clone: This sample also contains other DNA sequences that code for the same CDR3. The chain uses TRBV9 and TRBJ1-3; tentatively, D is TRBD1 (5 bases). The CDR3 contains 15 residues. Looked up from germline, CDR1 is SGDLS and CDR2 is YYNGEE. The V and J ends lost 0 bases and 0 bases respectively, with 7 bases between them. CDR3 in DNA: TGTGCCAGCAGCGTAGGGGGCAACTCTGGAAACACCATATATTTT. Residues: CASSVGGNSGNTIYF.

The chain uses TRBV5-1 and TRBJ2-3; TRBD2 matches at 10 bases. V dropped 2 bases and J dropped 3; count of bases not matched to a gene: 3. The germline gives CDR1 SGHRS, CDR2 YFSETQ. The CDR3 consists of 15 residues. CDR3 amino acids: CASSFGTSVTDTQYF. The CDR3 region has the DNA TGCGCCAGCAGCTTCGGGACTAGCGTAACAGATACGCAGTATTTT.

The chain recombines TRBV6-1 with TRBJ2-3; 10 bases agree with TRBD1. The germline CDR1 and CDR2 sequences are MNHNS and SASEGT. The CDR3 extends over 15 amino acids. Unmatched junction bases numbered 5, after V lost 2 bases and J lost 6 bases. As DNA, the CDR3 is TGTGCCAGCAGTGAACCGGGACAGGGGCGTGATACGCAGTATTTT. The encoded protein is CASSEPGQGRDTQYF.

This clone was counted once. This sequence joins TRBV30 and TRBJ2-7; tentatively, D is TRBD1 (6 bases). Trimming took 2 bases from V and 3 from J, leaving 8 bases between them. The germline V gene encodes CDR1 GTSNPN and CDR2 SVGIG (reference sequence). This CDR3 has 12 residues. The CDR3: CAWSIGGYEQYF. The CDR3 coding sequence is TGTGCCTGGAGTATAGGGGGCTACGAGCAGTACTTC.

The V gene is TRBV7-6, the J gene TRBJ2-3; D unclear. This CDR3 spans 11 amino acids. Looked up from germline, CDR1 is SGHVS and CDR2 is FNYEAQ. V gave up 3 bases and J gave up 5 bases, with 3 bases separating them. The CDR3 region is CASSFIDTQYF. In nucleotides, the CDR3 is TGTGCCAGCAGCTTTATAGATACGCAGTATTTT.

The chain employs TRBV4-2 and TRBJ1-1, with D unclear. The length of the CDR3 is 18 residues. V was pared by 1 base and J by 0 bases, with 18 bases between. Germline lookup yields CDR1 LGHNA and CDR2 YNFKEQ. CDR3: CASSQAAGQARMNTEAFF. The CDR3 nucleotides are TGTGCCAGCAGCCAAGCGGCTGGGCAGGCGAGGATGAACACTGAAGCTTTCTTT.

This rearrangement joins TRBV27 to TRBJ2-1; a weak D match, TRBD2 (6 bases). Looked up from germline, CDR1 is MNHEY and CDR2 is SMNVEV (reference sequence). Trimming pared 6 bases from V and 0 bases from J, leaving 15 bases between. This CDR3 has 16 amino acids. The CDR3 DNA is TGTGCCAGCAGCCGGGGGACCCTCAGCTCCTACAATGAGCAGTTCTTC. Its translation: CASSRGTLSSYNEQFF.

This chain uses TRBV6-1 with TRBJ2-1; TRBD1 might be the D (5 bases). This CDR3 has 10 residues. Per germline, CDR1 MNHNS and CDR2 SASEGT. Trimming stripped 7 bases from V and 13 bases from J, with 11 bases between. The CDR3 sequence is CASNRQLQFF. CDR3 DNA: TGTGCCAGCAATAGACAGTTACAGTTCTTC.

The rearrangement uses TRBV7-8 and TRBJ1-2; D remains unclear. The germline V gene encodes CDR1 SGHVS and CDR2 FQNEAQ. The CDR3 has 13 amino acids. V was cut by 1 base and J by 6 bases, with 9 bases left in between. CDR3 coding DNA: TGTGCCAGCAGCTTAGGAATCGGACATGGCTACACCTTC. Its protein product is CASSLGIGHGYTF.

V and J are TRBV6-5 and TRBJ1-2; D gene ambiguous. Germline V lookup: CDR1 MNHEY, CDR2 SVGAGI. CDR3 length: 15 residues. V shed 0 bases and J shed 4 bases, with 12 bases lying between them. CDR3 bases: TGTGCCAGCAGTTACTCGATCGGGCAGTCCTATGGCTACACCTTC. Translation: CASSYSIGQSYGYTF.

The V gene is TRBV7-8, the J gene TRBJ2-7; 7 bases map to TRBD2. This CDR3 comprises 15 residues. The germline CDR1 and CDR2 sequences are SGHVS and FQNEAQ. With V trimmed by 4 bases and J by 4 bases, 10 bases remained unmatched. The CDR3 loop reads CASSSNGGIGYEQYF. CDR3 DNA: TGTGCCAGCAGCTCAAACGGGGGGATAGGGTACGAGCAGTACTTC.

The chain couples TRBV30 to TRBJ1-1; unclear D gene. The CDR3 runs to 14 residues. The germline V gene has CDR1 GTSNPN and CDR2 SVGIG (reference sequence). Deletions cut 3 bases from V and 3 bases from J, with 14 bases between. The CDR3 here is CAWRIHGVDTEAFF. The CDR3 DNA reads TGTGCCTGGAGAATCCATGGAGTGGACACTGAAGCTTTCTTT. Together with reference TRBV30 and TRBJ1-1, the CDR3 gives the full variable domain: SQTIHQWPATLVQPVGSPLSLECTVEGTSNPNLYWYRQAAGRGLQLLFYSVGIGQISSEVPQNLSASRPQDRQFILSSKKLLLSDSGFYLCAWRIHGVDTEAFFGQGTRLTVV.

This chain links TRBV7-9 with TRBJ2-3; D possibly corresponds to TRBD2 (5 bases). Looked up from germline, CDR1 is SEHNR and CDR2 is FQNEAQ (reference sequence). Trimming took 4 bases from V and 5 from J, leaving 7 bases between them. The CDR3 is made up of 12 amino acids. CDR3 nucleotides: TGTGCCAGCAGCTCACGGGGAGATACGCAGTATTTT. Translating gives CASSSRGDTQYF.

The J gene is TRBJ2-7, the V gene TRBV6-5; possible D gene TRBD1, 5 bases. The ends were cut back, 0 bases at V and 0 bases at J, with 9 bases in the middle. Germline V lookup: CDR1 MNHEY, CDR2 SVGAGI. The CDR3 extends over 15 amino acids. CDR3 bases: TGTGCCAGCAGTTACTCGTTAGACAGCTCCTACGAGCAGTACTTC. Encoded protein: CASSYSLDSSYEQYF.

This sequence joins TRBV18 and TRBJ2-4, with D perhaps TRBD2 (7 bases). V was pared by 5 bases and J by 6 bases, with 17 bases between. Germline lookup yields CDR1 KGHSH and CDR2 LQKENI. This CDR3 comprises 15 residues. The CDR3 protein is CASSTGGQGRNIQYF. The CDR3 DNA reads TGTGCCAGCTCAACGGGGGGCCAGGGGAGAAACATTCAGTACTTC.

This CDR3 is CASSQEGVAGGKNIQYF. In nucleotides, the CDR3 is TGTGCCAGCAGCCAAGAAGGGGTAGCGGGGGGTAAAAACATTCAGTACTTC. The chain carries TRBV4-2 and TRBJ2-4; 10 bases map to TRBD2. V gave up 0 bases and J gave up 4 bases; unmatched junction bases: 6. The CDR3 loop spans 17 amino acids. The germline CDR1 and CDR2 sequences are LGHNA and YNFKEQ.

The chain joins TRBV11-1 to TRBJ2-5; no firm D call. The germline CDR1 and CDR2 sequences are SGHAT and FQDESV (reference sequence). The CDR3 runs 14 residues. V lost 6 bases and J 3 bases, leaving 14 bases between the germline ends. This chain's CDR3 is CASSQFVGEETQYF. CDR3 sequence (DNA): TGTGCCAGCAGTCAATTCGTTGGGGAAGAGACCCAGTACTTC.

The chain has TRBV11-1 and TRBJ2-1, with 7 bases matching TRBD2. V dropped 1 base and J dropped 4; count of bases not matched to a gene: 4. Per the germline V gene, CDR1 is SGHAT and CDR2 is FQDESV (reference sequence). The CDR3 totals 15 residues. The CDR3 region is CASSLEGGGYNEQFF. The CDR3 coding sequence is TGTGCCAGCAGCTTAGAAGGCGGGGGTTACAATGAGCAGTTCTTC.

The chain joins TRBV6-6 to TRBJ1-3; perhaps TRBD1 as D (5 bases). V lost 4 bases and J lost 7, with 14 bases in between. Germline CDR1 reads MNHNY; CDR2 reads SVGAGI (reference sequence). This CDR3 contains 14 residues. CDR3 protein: CASSSGLGGNTIYF. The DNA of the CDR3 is TGTGCCAGCAGTTCGGGACTTGGGGGGAACACCATATATTTT.

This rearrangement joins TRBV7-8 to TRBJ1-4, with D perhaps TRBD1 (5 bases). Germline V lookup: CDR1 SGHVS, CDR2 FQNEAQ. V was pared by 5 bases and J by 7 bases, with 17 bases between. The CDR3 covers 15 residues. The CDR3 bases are TGTGCCAGCAGCACTAATCGGCAGGGAGGTGAAAAACTGTTTTTT. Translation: CASSTNRQGGEKLFF.

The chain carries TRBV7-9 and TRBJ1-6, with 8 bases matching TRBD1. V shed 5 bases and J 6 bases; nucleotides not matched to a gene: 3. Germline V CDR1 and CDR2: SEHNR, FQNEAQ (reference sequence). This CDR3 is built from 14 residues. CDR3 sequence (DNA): TGTGCCAGCAGCCGCGGACAGGGTAATTCACCCCTCCACTTT. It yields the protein CASSRGQGNSPLHF.

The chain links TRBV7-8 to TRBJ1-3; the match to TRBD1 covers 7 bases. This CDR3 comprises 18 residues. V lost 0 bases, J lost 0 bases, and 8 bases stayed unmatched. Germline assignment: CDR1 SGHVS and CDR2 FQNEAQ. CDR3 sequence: CASSLAGGQFRSGNTIYF. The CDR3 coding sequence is TGTGCCAGCAGCTTAGCGGGGGGACAGTTCCGCTCTGGAAACACCATATATTTT. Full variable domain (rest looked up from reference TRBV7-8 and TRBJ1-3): GAGVSQSPRYKVAKRGQDVALRCDPISGHVSLFWYQQALGQGPEFLTYFQNEAQLDKSGLPSDRFFAERPEGSVSTLKIQRTQQEDSAVYLCASSLAGGQFRSGNTIYFGEGSWLTVV.

The CDR3 nucleotides read TGTGCCAGCAGCGTAGAGGGGGCCGGGGAGCTGTTTTTT. Translation gives CASSVEGAGELFF. J is TRBJ2-2 and V is TRBV9; TRBD1 is a possible D gene (6 bases). CDR3 length: 13 residues. With 0 bases removed from V and 6 bases from J, the gap between germline ends came to 6 bases. The germline V gene has CDR1 SGDLS and CDR2 YYNGEE.

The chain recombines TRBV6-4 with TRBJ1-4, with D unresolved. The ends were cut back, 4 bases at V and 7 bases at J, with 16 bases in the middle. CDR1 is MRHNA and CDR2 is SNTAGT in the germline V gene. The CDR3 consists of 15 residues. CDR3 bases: TGTGCCAGCAGTGTTGAGGGCGGAGAGAGTGAAAAACTGTTTTTT. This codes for CASSVEGGESEKLFF.

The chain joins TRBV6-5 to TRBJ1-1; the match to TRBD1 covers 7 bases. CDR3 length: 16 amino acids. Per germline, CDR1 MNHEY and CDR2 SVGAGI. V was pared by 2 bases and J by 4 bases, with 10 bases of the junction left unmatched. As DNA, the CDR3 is TGTGCCAGCAGTTACGGGGACAGAGGCACCAGCACTGAAGCTTTCTTT. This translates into CASSYGDRGTSTEAFF.

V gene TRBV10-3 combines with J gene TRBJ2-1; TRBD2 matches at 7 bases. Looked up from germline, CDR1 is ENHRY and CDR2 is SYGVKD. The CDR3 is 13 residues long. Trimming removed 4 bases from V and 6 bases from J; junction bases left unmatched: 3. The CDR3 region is CAISGSGVNEQFF. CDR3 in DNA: TGTGCCATCAGTGGGAGCGGGGTCAATGAGCAGTTCTTC.